This TCR beta chain was identified during a study of blood T cells in healthy people across ages. Study conclusions and caveats: The lack of PBMC sorting stopped any conclusive naive versus antigen-experienced comparison. Long-lived and aged donors differed, with more naive CD4+ cells and higher diversity in the long-lived.

Then a second PCR, running roughly 6 to 11 cycles, was carried out with a sample-barcoded 5' primer and a J-beta primer mix. TCRdb re-called the 5' RACE reads through MiXCR, storing one row per CDR3 protein. Among fewer than 2,000,000 distinct CDR3 sequences listed, about two fifths were seen once. The CDR3 spans 15 residues. The V gene lost 5 bases and the J gene lost 3 bases, with 16 bases spanning the gap. Germline V gene sequence: CDR1 MDHEN, CDR2 SYDVKM. Note on this clonotype: Its antigen is unidentified. No conserved phenylalanine or tryptophan ends this CDR3, so it is likely a read error.

The V gene is TRBV28, the J gene TRBJ1-2; D is unclear. This TCR came from a human donor in good health. Specimen: blood. The CDR3 region has the DNA TGTGCCAGCAGTCATATGGTGTTTGGGGACTATGGCTACACCTTA. Translated, it gives CASSHMVFGDYGYTL.